This T cell receptor beta chain was retrieved from a study of CD8+ T cells in alopecia areata. Lesional scalp punch biopsies and peripheral blood came from alopecia areata patients. Extracted RNA was reverse transcribed into cDNA, the sequencing template. Generated by immunoSEQ multiplex PCR, the TCRdb table keeps only in-frame clones and is missing some. The sample lists approximately 180,000 clones; over 50% were seen once. Germline CDR1 is SGHRS and CDR2 is YFSETQ. This CDR3 has 14 residues. Trimming left V 0 bases short and J 3 bases short, with 10 bases between. The receptor's source is a human donor with alopecia areata. V usage is TRBV5-1 and J usage is TRBJ2-7, with TRBD2 as a possible D gene (6 bases). Sequencing used CD4+ T cells sorted from blood, obtained at week 0. CDR3 coding DNA: TGCGCCAGCAGCTTGGGTGGGGGAGGCTACGAGCAGTACTTC. It translates to CASSLGGGGYEQYF.